These 27 T cell receptor beta chains originate from one sample sequenced in a study of T cell changes during pregnancy in multiple sclerosis (dated 2019 in TCRdb). Libraries were built with the immunoSEQ multiplex PCR assay. In TCRdb, the immuneACCESS table is reduced to in-frame sequences with V and J assigned. These tables do not hold every clone; where another copy was compared, an unresolved V gene accounts for under half, and the others remain unexplained. The sample profile shows approximately 80,000 clones; approximately 94% of them were found once. The leading ten clones occupy roughly 2.5% of the sample. Here the sequenced sample was peripheral blood, taken in the third trimester of pregnancy. These receptor sequences come from a female donor with multiple sclerosis, enrolled in a pregnancy study.

The V call is TRBV5-1, the J call TRBJ2-7, with 9 positions matching TRBD1. The trim removed 2 bases at V and 4 bases at J, leaving 10 bases unmatched. Per germline, CDR1 SGHRS and CDR2 YFSETQ. This CDR3 has 16 amino acids. Here the CDR3 reads CASSLTGGRGGYEQYF. The CDR3 coding sequence is TGCGCCAGCAGCTTAACAGGGGGCCGGGGTGGGTACGAGCAGTACTTC.

The V gene is TRBV2, the J gene TRBJ2-7; 9 bases align to TRBD1. From germline, CDR1 is SNHLY and CDR2 FYNNEI. The CDR3 runs 12 residues. Trimming cost V 7 bases and J 4 bases; bases outside gene matches: 2. DNA of the CDR3: TGTGCCAGCAAAGGACAGGGGTACGAGCAGTACTTC. Residues: CASKGQGYEQYF.

This sequence joins TRBV30 and TRBJ2-7, with 7 nucleotides matching TRBD1. The CDR3 length is 12 residues. V was clipped by 8 bases and J by 2 bases; unmatched bases: 6. CDR1 and CDR2 from the germline V gene are GTSNPN and SVGIG (reference sequence). The CDR3 DNA sequence: TGTGCCAGACAGGGTGAAGCCTACGAGCAGTACTTC. It translates to CARQGEAYEQYF. Drawing the rest from reference TRBV30 and TRBJ2-7, the complete variable domain is SQTIHQWPATLVQPVGSPLSLECTVEGTSNPNLYWYRQAAGRGLQLLFYSVGIGQISSEVPQNLSASRPQDRQFILSSKKLLLSDSGFYLCARQGEAYEQYFGPGTRLTVT.

The chain has TRBV28 and TRBJ2-3; 10 bases fit TRBD1. The trim removed 4 bases at V and 6 bases at J, leaving 4 bases unmatched. Germline V gene data show CDR1 as MDHEN and CDR2 as SYDVKM. The CDR3 runs to 14 residues. CDR3: CASSSRTGGDTQYF. The CDR3 DNA reads TGTGCCAGCAGTTCACGGACAGGGGGTGATACGCAGTATTTT.

The chain couples TRBV4-1 to TRBJ2-3; 11 nucleotides line up with TRBD2. The junction had 8 bases not matched to a gene; V was cut back by 1 base and J by 8 bases. CDR1 is MGHRA, CDR2 YSYEKL, per germline. CDR3 length: 16 residues. The CDR3 loop reads CASSQGLAGNRGTQYF. The CDR3 DNA is TGCGCCAGCAGCCAAGGACTAGCGGGGAATCGTGGTACGCAGTATTTT.

The chain joins TRBV28 to TRBJ1-1, with D possibly TRBD1 on 5 matching bases. Trimming left V 6 bases short and J 3 bases short, with 17 bases between. CDR3 length: 15 residues. Germline V gene lookup returns CDR1 MDHEN and CDR2 SYDVKM. The CDR3 protein is CASSIWAGIHTEAFF. CDR3 sequence (DNA): TGTGCCAGCAGCATTTGGGCAGGGATCCACACTGAAGCTTTCTTT.

The chain has TRBV7-2 and TRBJ1-2; tentative D call: TRBD1 (5 bases). V lost 1 base and J 8 bases, leaving 11 bases between the germline ends. Per germline, CDR1 SGHTA and CDR2 FQGNSA. The length of the CDR3 is 13 residues. The CDR3 protein is CASSLGGAGGYTF. CDR3 sequence (DNA): TGTGCCAGCAGCTTAGGCGGGGCGGGGGGCTACACCTTC.

The V and J genes are TRBV27 and TRBJ2-7, with 9 bases identical to TRBD1. The germline V gene encodes CDR1 MNHEY and CDR2 SMNVEV (reference sequence). This CDR3 contains 12 residues. V shed 6 bases and J 5 bases; nucleotides not matched to a gene: 2. CDR3 DNA sequence: TGTGCCAGCAGGACAGGGGGGCACGAGCAGTACTTC. Protein product: CASRTGGHEQYF.

The chain recombines TRBV30 with TRBJ2-2, with a possible D match to TRBD1 (6 bases). The CDR3 loop spans 16 amino acids. Trimming took off 2 bases at V and 0 bases at J, with 13 bases between the two ends. Germline values: CDR1 GTSNPN, CDR2 SVGIG (reference sequence). This CDR3 is CAWSPTRDTNTGELFF. In DNA form, the CDR3 reads TGTGCCTGGAGTCCCACCCGGGACACGAACACCGGGGAGCTGTTTTTT.

The V and J genes are TRBV2 and TRBJ1-6; unclear D gene. CDR3 length: 14 amino acids. V was cut by 7 bases and J by 7 bases, with 14 bases left in between. Germline CDR1 is SNHLY and CDR2 is FYNNEI. The DNA of the CDR3 is TGTGCCAGCAATGGACTGGTTGAGAATTCACCCCTCCACTTT. It translates to CASNGLVENSPLHF.

This clone was recorded once. The chain combines TRBV5-1 with TRBJ2-5, with a possible D match to TRBD1 (5 bases). This CDR3 has 15 residues. Germline values: CDR1 SGHRS, CDR2 YFSETQ. V gave up 6 bases and J gave up 1 base, with 16 bases separating them. The CDR3 DNA is TGCGCCAGCACCCCAGGGAACAGACTCCAAGAGACCCAGTACTTC. Translation: CASTPGNRLQETQYF.

The V and J genes are TRBV19 and TRBJ2-3, with 8 bases that match TRBD2. The CDR3 has 14 residues. The V gene end was trimmed by 6 bases and the J gene end by 6 bases; junction bases not matched to a gene: 8. Germline CDR1 and CDR2: LNHDA and SQIVND (reference sequence). The chain's CDR3 is CASRKLAAPDTQYF. For the CDR3, the DNA is TGTGCCAGTAGGAAACTAGCGGCGCCGGATACGCAGTATTTT.

This chain joins TRBV6-1 and TRBJ1-2; weak D call: TRBD1 (5 bases). The CDR3 runs to 14 residues. The V end lost 1 base, the J end lost 5 bases, and 11 bases lay between the germline ends. Per germline, CDR1 MNHNS and CDR2 SASEGT. CDR3 bases: TGTGCCAGCAGTGAAGGTGTAGGGGCATATGGCTACACCTTC. Amino acid sequence: CASSEGVGAYGYTF.

The chain combines TRBV5-1 with TRBJ2-2; TRBD1 matches at 8 bases. This CDR3 contains 16 residues. With 8 bases clipped from V and 3 bases from J, the junction kept 12 bases outside the gene matches. Germline CDR1 is SGHRS and CDR2 is YFSETQ. As DNA, the CDR3 is TGCGCCAGTCAAAGGCAAACACAGGGGGACACCGGGGAGCTGTTTTTT. This codes for CASQRQTQGDTGELFF.

The chain couples TRBV2 to TRBJ2-2, with a tentative D call TRBD2 (6 bases). CDR3 length: 15 amino acids. The germline gives CDR1 SNHLY, CDR2 FYNNEI. The V end lost 2 bases, the J end lost 0 bases, and 7 bases lay between the germline ends. CDR3 in amino acids: CASSELATNTGELFF. The CDR3 coding sequence is TGTGCCAGCAGTGAACTAGCGACGAACACCGGGGAGCTGTTTTTT. Full variable domain (outside the CDR3, taken from reference TRBV2 and TRBJ2-2): EPEVTQTPSHQVTQMGQEVILRCVPISNHLYFYWYRQILGQKVEFLVSFYNNEISEKSEIFDDQFSVERPDGSNFTLKIRSTKLEDSAMYFCASSELATNTGELFFGEGSRLTVL.

This clone turned up a few times. The rearrangement links TRBV6-1 to TRBJ1-1; TRBD1 aligns across 12 bases. The CDR3 has 13 amino acids. Germline CDR1 MNHNS, CDR2 SASEGT. V dropped 11 bases and J dropped 5; count of bases not matched to a gene: 6. The CDR3 region is CAGTGGPWTEAFF. The CDR3 nucleotides read TGTGCCGGGACAGGGGGCCCCTGGACTGAAGCTTTCTTT.

The chain has TRBV4-2 and TRBJ2-7, with D possibly TRBD2 on 5 matching bases. In germline, CDR1 is LGHNA, CDR2 YNFKEQ. CDR3 size: 15 residues. Trimming took 4 bases from V and 0 from J, leaving 13 bases between them. The CDR3 coding sequence is TGTGCCAGCAGCCCTAACTCCCGGGGCTCCTACGAGCAGTACTTC. Its protein product is CASSPNSRGSYEQYF.

The genes are TRBV25-1 and TRBJ2-1; D is ambiguous. V was cut by 4 bases and J by 0 bases, with 7 bases left in between. There are 14 residues in the CDR3. Germline-derived CDR1 and CDR2 are MGHDK and SYGVNS. The CDR3 loop reads CASSAYNSYNEQFF. The CDR3, as DNA: TGTGCCAGCAGTGCTTACAACTCCTACAATGAGCAGTTCTTC.

The chain links TRBV7-6 to TRBJ2-7; the D gene is possibly TRBD2 (5 bases). CDR1 is SGHVS, CDR2 FNYEAQ, per germline. The CDR3 covers 14 residues. The V end was cut by 1 base, the J end by 7 bases, with 14 bases between. The CDR3 region has the DNA TGTGCCAGCAGCTTAGATTACACTAGACGGGAGCAGTACTTC. This translates into CASSLDYTRREQYF.

This clone was observed a single time. The V call is TRBV7-6, the J call TRBJ2-7; 8 nucleotides agree with TRBD2. V lost 5 bases, J lost 2 bases, and 17 bases stayed unmatched. Germline V CDR1 and CDR2: SGHVS, FNYEAQ. The CDR3 loop spans 18 amino acids. CDR3 nucleotides: TGTGCCAGCAGCCCGACTCCGGGACTAGGGGTCAAGACCTACGAGCAGTACTTC. Its translation is CASSPTPGLGVKTYEQYF.

This clone was seen more than once but under ten times. This chain joins TRBV6-5 and TRBJ1-1; D is perhaps TRBD1 (5 bases). Germline lookup yields CDR1 MNHEY and CDR2 SVGAGI. Trimming took off 2 bases at V and 5 bases at J, with 9 bases between the two ends. The CDR3 loop spans 13 amino acids. The CDR3 region is CASSYPRGTEAFF. For the CDR3, the DNA is TGTGCCAGCAGTTACCCCCGGGGGACTGAAGCTTTCTTT.

V gene TRBV27 combines with J gene TRBJ2-7, with TRBD1 identical over 8 bases. Germline V gives CDR1 MNHEY, CDR2 SMNVEV (reference sequence). V shed 4 bases, J shed 5 bases, and the junction held 7 bases outside the gene matches. The CDR3 has 14 amino acids. The CDR3 bases are TGTGCCAGCAGTTCGACAGGGGCAGGCGACGAGCAGTACTTC. It codes for CASSSTGAGDEQYF.

V usage is TRBV5-4 and J usage is TRBJ2-2, with D hard to call. Germline V gene sequence: CDR1 SGHNT, CDR2 YYREEE (reference sequence). V lost 4 bases and J 1 base, leaving 11 bases between the germline ends. The CDR3 sequence is 15 residues long. CDR3 coding DNA: TGTGCCAGCAGCGGAGCAGTCGTGAACACCGGGGAGCTGTTTTTT. Encoded protein: CASSGAVVNTGELFF.

This clone was observed once. This sequence joins TRBV2 and TRBJ1-1; D is possibly TRBD1 (5 bases). The length of the CDR3 is 16 residues. V lost 4 bases and J lost 4, with 19 bases in between. Germline values: CDR1 SNHLY, CDR2 FYNNEI. CDR3 nucleotide sequence: TGTGCCAGCAGTGCTGCCCGGGGGTTGGGCGGCACTGAAGCTTTCTTT. It specifies CASSAARGLGGTEAFF.

The rearrangement links TRBV19 to TRBJ1-5, with TRBD1 matching over 8 bases. The length of the CDR3 is 13 residues. From germline, CDR1 is LNHDA and CDR2 SQIVND (reference sequence). Unmatched junction bases numbered 5, after V lost 6 bases and J lost 7 bases. CDR3 DNA: TGTGCCAGTAGCAAACAGGGGGACCAGCCCCAGCATTTT. Amino acid sequence: CASSKQGDQPQHF.

The chain uses TRBV29-1 and TRBJ2-7; 7 bases line up with TRBD1. In germline, CDR1 is SQVTM, CDR2 ANQGSEA. This CDR3 contains 13 residues. The ends lost 1 base at V and 4 bases at J; junction bases unmatched: 4. As DNA, the CDR3 is TGCAGCGTTGAAGTGGGACAGCCTTACGAGCAGTACTTC. Its translation: CSVEVGQPYEQYF.

The V and J genes are TRBV7-9 and TRBJ1-1, with TRBD1 matching 9 bases. V lost 5 bases and J lost 0; bases outside the gene matches: 13. There are 18 residues in the CDR3. Germline CDR1 is SEHNR and CDR2 is FQNEAQ (reference sequence). In DNA, the CDR3 is TGTGCCAGCAGCGGCCGGGACAGGGCAGACAAAATGAACACTGAAGCTTTCTTT. Its protein product is CASSGRDRADKMNTEAFF.